Shown below are 7 T cell receptor beta chains from a single sample sequenced in a study of blood T cell repertoires in COVID-19 (dated by TCRdb to about 2020). Preparation of the library involved the immunoSEQ multiplex PCR assay. Drawn from immuneACCESS, this table holds only the in-frame rearrangements with V and J called that TCRdb kept. Clones are partly lost; checked studies trace under half to an unresolved V gene and leave the rest unexplained. The sample contains some 700,000 clones, 70% to 90% of them found a single time. The ten top clones hold 0.2% to 0.3% of the sample. Material for sequencing was peripheral blood. These receptors originate from a woman aged 18-29 years with acute or convalescent COVID-19.

This sequence joins TRBV5-1 and TRBJ2-1; 8 nucleotides agree with TRBD2. Losses at the gene ends were 2 bases for V and 2 bases for J; bases not matched to a gene: 12. Germline CDR1 is SGHRS and CDR2 is YFSETQ. The CDR3 runs to 18 residues. The CDR3: CASSFSRLAPLTYNEQFF. CDR3 DNA sequence: TGCGCCAGCAGCTTCTCCAGACTAGCGCCTCTTACCTACAATGAGCAGTTCTTC. Full variable domain (missing parts from reference TRBV5-1 and TRBJ2-1): KAGVTQTPRYLIKTRGQQVTLSCSPISGHRSVSWYQQTPGQGLQFLFEYFSETQRNKGNFPGRFSGRQFSNSRSEMNVSTLELGDSALYLCASSFSRLAPLTYNEQFFGPGTRLTVL.

The chain carries TRBV5-1 and TRBJ2-1; D perhaps matches TRBD2 (6 bases). Germline V CDR1 and CDR2: SGHRS, YFSETQ. The CDR3 is 13 amino acids. Trimming took off 3 bases at V and 7 bases at J, with 11 bases between the two ends. CDR3 sequence reads: CASSSPGGNEQFF. As DNA, the CDR3 is TGCGCCAGCAGCTCCCCTGGGGGGAATGAGCAGTTCTTC.

The chain carries TRBV6-5 and TRBJ2-1, with D possibly matching TRBD2 (5 bases). Trimming pared 6 bases from V and 9 bases from J, leaving 9 bases between. The CDR3 is made up of 11 amino acids. The germline gives CDR1 MNHEY, CDR2 SVGAGI. The CDR3 DNA sequence: TGTGCCAGCAGCCGGGAACGTGAGCAGTTCTTC. Translation gives CASSREREQFF.

The CDR3 DNA is TGTGCCAGCAGCTTGATGGGGATGACGGGAGAGACTGAAGCTTTCTTT. This translates into CASSLMGMTGETEAFF. V is TRBV5-4 and J is TRBJ1-1; no definite D call. CDR1 is SGHNT, CDR2 YYREEE, per germline (reference sequence). V was cut by 1 base and J by 5 bases, with 18 bases left in between. This CDR3 region has 16 residues.

The table lists this clone with a count of one. The chain joins TRBV4-1 to TRBJ2-3, with a possible D match to TRBD1 (7 bases). Trimming stripped 1 base from V and 7 bases from J, with 18 bases between. Germline values: CDR1 MGHRA, CDR2 YSYEKL. The CDR3 contains 16 residues. The CDR3 DNA reads as TGCGCCAGCAGCCAAGTGTACGGGGCAGGGGGGCATACGCAGTATTTT. Amino acid sequence: CASSQVYGAGGHTQYF.

The rearrangement joins TRBV4-2 to TRBJ2-2, with no clear D. Germline V CDR1 and CDR2: LGHNA, YNFKEQ. The ends were cut back, 1 base at V and 3 bases at J, with 6 bases in the middle. The CDR3 spans 14 residues. The CDR3 region has the DNA TGTGCCAGCAGCCAAGTACGCGACACCGGGGAGCTGTTTTTT. Amino acid sequence: CASSQVRDTGELFF.

The V and J genes are TRBV24-1 and TRBJ1-5, with D tentatively TRBD1 (5 bases). CDR1 and CDR2 (germline): KGHDR, SFDVKD. This CDR3 region has 15 residues. The V gene lost 9 bases and the J gene lost 3 bases, with 17 bases spanning the gap. The CDR3 reads CATGRGTGTNQPQHF. The CDR3 DNA reads TGTGCCACCGGCCGAGGTACAGGCACCAATCAGCCCCAGCATTTT.